The clone carrying this TCR beta chain has only a few counts. The antigen remains unidentified. The data stem from a study of regulatory T cells in long-lasting Graves disease. Whole-study findings and limits: Public clonotype sharing was higher in persistent than newly diagnosed patients.

Both iRepertoire HTBI primers and Arm-PCR of CDR3 regions were used to build the TCR beta libraries. TCRdb independently ran MiXCR on the multiplex PCR reads; one entry per CDR3 protein. This sample yields hundreds of thousands of distinct CDR3 sequences, of which around 15% are seen a single time; roughly 18% belongs to the top ten. As to time point: newly diagnosed GD, antithyroid drugs for less than 3 months. With RNA extracted from PBMCs as input, the TCR library was made. These data are also associated with another study on T cells in Graves' hyperthyroidism and ophthalmopathy. Per that paper: Patients counted as stable if ophthalmopathy did not develop within 18 months. The HTBI primer set served for first-round RT-PCR of the TCR CDR3.

The TCR sequence derives from a woman aged 25 to 39 with Graves disease. The starting material was peripheral blood mononuclear cells (PBMCs), obtained at new diagnosis, from a patient treated with antithyroid drugs.

The CDR3 here is CASSGPGANVLTF. The DNA of the CDR3 is TGTGCCAGCAGCGGGCCTGGGGCCAACGTCCTGACTTTC. The rearrangement links TRBV2 to TRBJ2-6; no reliable D call. In germline, CDR1 is SNHLY, CDR2 FYNNEI. There are 13 residues in the CDR3. The V and J ends lost 6 bases and 2 bases respectively, with 5 bases between them.